The 27 T cell receptor beta chains listed next were all sequenced from one sample in a study of type 1 regulatory T cells. TCRdb reprocessed the reads via MiXCR and lists one record per CDR3 protein. Of about 100,000 distinct CDR3 sequences listed, less than 40% are singletons. The sample taken for sequencing was CD4+ T cells, either the whole sample or a sorted fraction (not recorded which). Every receptor here comes from a human donor in good health.

Notes on this clonotype: Without the conserved terminal phenylalanine or tryptophan, this CDR3 likely stems from a read error. The rearrangement joins TRBV28 to TRBJ1-4, with D possibly being TRBD1 (5 bases). Deletions cut 3 bases from V and 3 bases from J, with 11 bases between. The CDR3 sequence is 15 residues long. Germline V gives CDR1 MDHEN, CDR2 SYDVKM. The CDR3, as DNA: TGTGCCAGCAGTTTCAGAAGGGACCCTAATGAAAAACTGTTTTTG. Its protein product is CASSFRRDPNEKLFL.

This clonotype was observed a few times. This chain links TRBV12-3 or TRBV12-4 with TRBJ1-2; D ambiguous. CDR3 length: 14 residues. The V end was cut by 3 bases, the J end by 3 bases, with 11 bases between. CDR3 loop: CASSLVGIDYGYTF. The CDR3 DNA reads TGTGCCAGCAGTTTGGTAGGAATCGACTATGGCTACACCTTC.

This clonotype was observed a few times. The chain is built from TRBV6-1 and TRBJ2-1; no definite D call. Trimming pared 6 bases from V and 8 bases from J, leaving 14 bases between. The CDR3 spans 13 residues. Germline V gives CDR1 MNHNS, CDR2 SASEGT. CDR3 in DNA: TGTGCCAGCAGAACCATTAACAGCCATGAGCAGTTCTTC. Its translation: CASRTINSHEQFF.

This clonotype was seen a few times. This chain connects TRBV28 to TRBJ2-5, with TRBD1 matching over 7 bases. The CDR3 runs 14 residues. Germline V gene data show CDR1 as MDHEN and CDR2 as SYDVKM. J lost 4 bases, V lost 6 bases, and 8 bases had no gene match. Here the CDR3 reads CASRTDTGVETQYF. CDR3 in DNA: TGTGCCAGCAGGACCGATACAGGGGTAGAGACCCAGTACTTC.

This clonotype has a handful of counts. The chain has TRBV7-9 and TRBJ1-2, with D possibly matching TRBD1 (5 bases). V was trimmed by 5 bases and J by 2 bases, leaving 21 bases between them. The CDR3 length is 17 residues. CDR1 is SEHNR and CDR2 is FQNEAQ in the germline V gene (reference sequence). The CDR3 DNA reads TGTGCCAGCAGCCCGCAACAGGTTCTGGCCGTCAACTATGGCTACACCTTC. Encoded protein: CASSPQQVLAVNYGYTF.

The gene calls are TRBV29-1 and TRBJ2-1; D perhaps matches TRBD1 (6 bases). This CDR3 is built from 14 residues. Germline assignment: CDR1 SQVTM and CDR2 ANQGSEA. Deletions cut 3 bases from V and 1 base from J, with 10 bases between. This chain's CDR3 is CSVDRQGSYNEQFF. The CDR3 nucleotides read TGCAGCGTTGACAGGCAGGGGTCCTACAATGAGCAGTTCTTC.

The genes are TRBV7-8 and TRBJ2-5; D call uncertain. V was trimmed by 2 bases and J by 4 bases, leaving 5 bases between them. This CDR3 comprises 12 residues. Germline loops: CDR1 SGHVS, CDR2 FQNEAQ. The CDR3 bases are TGTGCCAGCAGCTTATTTCGAGAGACCCAGTACTTC. Translating gives CASSLFRETQYF.

A few counts support this clonotype. This rearrangement joins TRBV20-1 to TRBJ1-2; 7 bases are a match to TRBD1. CDR3 length equals 13 residues. V shed 5 bases, J shed 4 bases, and the junction held 7 bases outside the gene matches. The V gene's germline CDR1 is DFQATT and CDR2 SNEGSKA (reference sequence). The CDR3 reads CSALPGQSYGYTF. CDR3 nucleotide sequence: TGCAGTGCTCTCCCGGGACAGAGCTATGGCTACACCTTC.

The table lists this clonotype with a few counts. This chain joins TRBV3-1 and TRBJ1-2; unclear D gene. CDR1 and CDR2 (germline): LGHDT, YNNKEL (reference sequence). V lost 1 base and J lost 2, with 11 bases in between. The CDR3 runs 15 residues. The CDR3 DNA follows: TGTGCCAGCAGCCAAGGTCGCGAGAAGAACTATGGCTACACCTTC. The encoded protein is CASSQGREKNYGYTF. Full variable domain (missing parts from reference TRBV3-1 and TRBJ1-2): DTAVSQTPKYLVTQMGNDKSIKCEQNLGHDTMYWYKQDSKKFLKIMFSYNNKELIINETVPNRFSPKSPDKAHLNLHINSLELGDSAVYFCASSQGREKNYGYTFGSGTRLTVV.

CDR3 protein: CASRWTSGTSTDTQYF. CDR3 DNA: TGTGCCAGCAGATGGACTAGCGGGACTAGCACAGATACGCAGTATTTT. The V and J genes are TRBV2 and TRBJ2-3, with TRBD2 matching 12 bases. CDR1 and CDR2 from the germline V gene are SNHLY and FYNNEI. The junction had 4 bases not matched to a gene; V was cut back by 6 bases and J by 0 bases. This CDR3 is built from 16 residues.

This clonotype was seen a handful of times. The chain employs TRBV3-1 and TRBJ2-1; 10 positions agree with TRBD2. The CDR3 runs 16 residues. V lost 2 bases to trimming and J lost 5 bases; unmatched junction nucleotides: 6. Germline V lookup: CDR1 LGHDT, CDR2 YNNKEL (reference sequence). The CDR3 DNA is TGTGCCAGCAGCCAACTAGCGGGAGTTACCCACAATGAGCAGTTCTTC. It specifies CASSQLAGVTHNEQFF.

This clonotype came up a few times. The V call is TRBV20-1, the J call TRBJ2-3, with D possibly being TRBD2 (6 bases). Germline CDR1 reads DFQATT; CDR2 reads SNEGSKA (reference sequence). Trimming stripped 3 bases from V and 2 bases from J, with 9 bases between. The CDR3 contains 13 residues. The CDR3 is CSASASVTDTQYF. The CDR3, as DNA: TGCAGTGCTAGCGCTAGCGTCACAGATACGCAGTATTTT.

This chain links TRBV7-2 with TRBJ2-5; tentatively, D is TRBD1 (6 bases). CDR1 is SGHTA, CDR2 FQGNSA, per germline. Deletions cut 5 bases from V and 5 bases from J, with 12 bases between. This CDR3 has 13 amino acids. The CDR3 DNA follows: TGTGCCAGCAGCGTACAGGGAATGGAGACCCAGTACTTC. It translates to CASSVQGMETQYF.

V and J are TRBV28 and TRBJ2-7; 15 nucleotides agree with TRBD2. The CDR3 runs to 17 residues. After removal of 2 bases from V and 4 bases from J, the junction contained 6 bases not matched to a gene. Germline V lookup: CDR1 MDHEN, CDR2 SYDVKM. The CDR3 here is CASSLHGLAGGKYEQYF. CDR3 nucleotides: TGTGCCAGCAGTTTACACGGACTAGCGGGAGGGAAGTACGAGCAGTACTTC.

The V and J genes are TRBV20-1 and TRBJ1-3; weak D call: TRBD1 (5 bases). Germline V CDR1 and CDR2: DFQATT, SNEGSKA (reference sequence). The CDR3 has 15 amino acids. The ends were cut back, 2 bases at V and 4 bases at J, with 15 bases in the middle. CDR3 DNA: TGCAGTGCTAGATTACTCCGGGACCCCGGAAACACCATATATTTT. This sequence encodes CSARLLRDPGNTIYF.

This clonotype was seen many times. The J gene is TRBJ2-1, the V gene TRBV20-1; D is ambiguous. V dropped 4 bases and J dropped 3 bases, with 13 bases sitting between them. The CDR3 runs to 14 residues. Germline loops: CDR1 DFQATT, CDR2 SNEGSKA (reference sequence). CDR3 sequence reads: CSAKSYRNYNEQFF. The CDR3 DNA reads TGCAGTGCTAAGTCCTATCGAAACTACAATGAGCAGTTCTTC.

The chain joins TRBV10-3 to TRBJ2-1, with TRBD2 identical over 13 bases. CDR1 ENHRY and CDR2 SYGVKD come from the germline V gene. The junction had 6 bases not matched to a gene; V was cut back by 7 bases and J by 6 bases. CDR3 length equals 15 residues. CDR3 loop: CAITGTSGATNEQFF. CDR3 nucleotides: TGTGCCATCACTGGGACTAGCGGGGCAACCAATGAGCAGTTCTTC.

The CDR3 nucleotides are TGTGCCACCAGCAGAGCAAGGGGTGACCTGGGCACAGATACGCAGTATTTT. Translation gives CATSRARGDLGTDTQYF. V is TRBV15 and J is TRBJ2-3, with D perhaps matching TRBD1 (5 bases). CDR1 LNHNV and CDR2 YYDKDF come from the germline V gene (reference sequence). This CDR3 has 17 amino acids. Trimming shortened V by 1 base and J by 1 base, and 15 bases separated the two germline ends. The full variable domain, completed using reference TRBV15 and TRBJ2-3, is DAMVIQNPRYQVTQFGKPVTLSCSQTLNHNVMYWYQQKSSQAPKLLFHYYDKDFNNEADTPDNFQSRRPNTSFCFLDIRSPGLGDTAMYLCATSRARGDLGTDTQYFGPGTRLTVL.

The chain joins TRBV7-2 to TRBJ2-2; D not certain. Trimming removed 1 base at V and 1 base at J, with 10 bases between. The CDR3 contains 16 residues. Germline V CDR1 and CDR2: SGHTA, FQGNSA. CDR3 region: CASSLVPGGNTGELFF. The CDR3 bases are TGTGCCAGCAGCTTAGTTCCGGGTGGGAACACCGGGGAGCTGTTTTTT.

The CDR3 sequence is CASSAAGLAGKGPAKNIQYF. The CDR3 DNA sequence: TGTGCCAGCAGCGCCGCCGGACTAGCGGGAAAGGGGCCGGCCAAAAACATTCAGTACTTC. The genes are TRBV6-5 and TRBJ2-4; 12 bases map to TRBD2. Germline CDR1 and CDR2: MNHEY and SVGAGI. V lost 6 bases and J lost 1; bases outside the gene matches: 16. There are 20 residues in the CDR3.

The chain joins TRBV6-6 to TRBJ1-6, with D possibly matching TRBD1 (6 bases). The V end lost 5 bases, the J end lost 9 bases, and 14 bases lay between the germline ends. The CDR3 loop spans 14 amino acids. CDR1 and CDR2 from the germline V gene are MNHNY and SVGAGI (reference sequence). Written as DNA, the CDR3 is TGTGCCAGCAGTCTCCGACAGGAGACTTCACCCCTCCACTTT. As protein: CASSLRQETSPLHF.

For the CDR3, the DNA is TGTGCCAGCAGCTTCATGGTGGGGGGTGGCAATGAGCAGTTCTTC. Protein sequence: CASSFMVGGGNEQFF. The rearrangement links TRBV7-2 to TRBJ2-1, with a weak D call TRBD2 (6 bases). This CDR3 spans 15 amino acids. V was shortened by 3 bases and J by 6 bases, with 15 bases between the two germline ends. From germline, CDR1 is SGHTA and CDR2 FQGNSA.

This clonotype was counted only a few times. The chain links TRBV20-1 to TRBJ2-5; D not certain. V lost 1 base and J lost 3, with 9 bases in between. This CDR3 has 13 amino acids. Germline assignment: CDR1 DFQATT and CDR2 SNEGSKA (reference sequence). The CDR3 DNA is TGCAGTGCTAGAGCCCCCTTCGAAGAGACCCAGTACTTC. This encodes CSARAPFEETQYF.

This clonotype has more than one count but fewer than ten. The chain employs TRBV21-1 and TRBJ2-3. TRBV21-1 is assigned pseudogene status. The CDR3 runs 13 residues. The DNA for the CDR3 is TGTGCCAGCAGCAAAGGACCTACAGATACGCAGTATTTT. Translation: CASSKGPTDTQYF.

This clonotype was counted a few times. This chain uses TRBV24-1 with TRBJ2-1, with D hard to call. CDR1 is KGHDR and CDR2 is SFDVKD in the germline V gene. With 3 bases removed from V and 10 bases from J, the gap between germline ends came to 21 bases. This CDR3 has 16 amino acids. The CDR3 DNA sequence: TGTGCCACCAGTGATAGGGCAGGTCGTGAGAGCTACGAGCAGTTCTTC. Its translation is CATSDRAGRESYEQFF.

The chain has TRBV18 and TRBJ1-1, with D maybe TRBD1 (6 bases). Germline V gene data show CDR1 as KGHSH and CDR2 as LQKENI. CDR3 size: 14 residues. The V end lost 2 bases, the J end lost 6 bases, and 13 bases lay between the germline ends. CDR3 coding DNA: TGTGCCAGCTCACCAAGCAGGGGAGGGGCTGAAGCTTTCTTT. This encodes CASSPSRGGAEAFF.

This chain links TRBV6-2 or TRBV6-3 with TRBJ2-7, with TRBD2 matching 7 bases. V was clipped by 8 bases and J by 6 bases; unmatched bases: 7. CDR3 length: 12 residues. The germline V gene has CDR1 MNHEY and CDR2 SVGEGT. CDR3 sequence (DNA): TGTGCCAGCTGGGCGGGAGATTCCGAGCAGTACTTC. It translates to CASWAGDSEQYF.